This TCR beta chain derives from a study of shared clonotypes between healthy human individuals. Every unsorted PBMC PCR replicate was loaded with 250 to 300 ng DNA, approximately 30,000 T cell genomes. Researchers sequenced unsorted PBMC DNA using ten immunoSEQ deep assay plates. Original analysis: Junction-only sequences without quality scores were provided by ImmunoSEQ, so filtering was different. This table comes from immunoSEQ multiplex PCR, and its TCRdb copy is limited to in-frame clones, with some not included. V and J calls plus clone size are reproduced from that table; the DNA served to infer D and trimming. The sample carries 400,000 to 600,000 clones, 70% to 80% recorded once. Study-wide results and limits: Sequencing depth was expected to affect clonotype sharing among donors.

In the case of this clone: The antigen is unknown.

The clonotype comes from a woman in her thirties or forties in good health. Some clones in this sample may be carry-over from other donors' samples. The sample consisted of PBMCs.

This CDR3 is CASSLAGTYEQYF. In DNA, the CDR3 is TGTGCCAGCAGTTTAGCGGGTACCTACGAGCAGTACTTC. V is TRBV28 and J is TRBJ2-5; D possibly corresponds to TRBD2 (5 bases). The J call is doubtful: the DNA matches TRBJ2-7 better. CDR3 length: 13 amino acids. Germline-derived CDR1 and CDR2 are MDHEN and SYDVKM.